This record covers a single TCR beta chain. CDR1 and CDR2 (germline): MGHRA, YSYEKL. The V segment lost 4 bases and the J segment 4 bases; nucleotides outside the gene matches: 10. CDR3 length: 16 residues. This entry belongs to a study of technical replicates of blood from several donors. TCRdb's copy holds only in-frame clones and misses some; the assay was immunoSEQ multiplex PCR. The repertoire has about 85,000 clones, approximately 94% of them found once; the top ten carry 0.38%. The V and J genes are TRBV4-1 and TRBJ2-3; the match to TRBD2 covers 8 bases. The sequence was obtained from a human donor in good health. Sequencing was done on a sample of T cells isolated from PBMCs. CDR3 loop: CASSPAPAGVADTQYF. CDR3 DNA: TGCGCCAGCAGCCCCGCTCCAGCGGGAGTTGCAGATACGCAGTATTTT.